The subject of this entry is one TCR beta chain. The data were taken from a study of shared T cell receptors in the human thymus. Germline V gene sequence: CDR1 SGDLS, CDR2 YYNGEE. This CDR3 has 14 residues. V was shortened by 2 bases and J by 5 bases, with 11 bases between the two germline ends. Sequencing was performed with immunoSEQ multiplex PCR; in TCRdb, only in-frame clones are kept and a portion is missing. The data contain approximately 580,000 clones, around 78% of them seen just once; the ten biggest clones take up around 0.013%. These same data were also listed under a study on human thymus T cells. That paper adds: Those donating were healthy Finnish infants in corrective surgery for congenital heart defects. Corrective cardiac operations yielded the resected thymus tissue. Apparent skewing of V and J gene usage characterized both thymic and blood repertoires. Among unrelated individuals, related research reported thymic repertoires that overlapped highly.

The J gene is TRBJ2-1, the V gene TRBV9; D not resolved. Sequenced: thymocytes. This clonotype originated in a boy under two years old with a congenital heart defect. The CDR3 reads CASSVLVRDNEQFF. CDR3 nucleotide sequence: TGTGCCAGCAGCGTCCTGGTCCGCGACAATGAGCAGTTCTTC.